This T cell receptor beta chain derives from a study of synovial regulatory T cells in juvenile arthritis. Assay used: immunoSEQ multiplex PCR; TCRdb lists only in-frame clones, some missing. Its listing shows roughly 9,200 clones. Germline values: CDR1 MNHNS, CDR2 SASEGT. The CDR3 has 13 residues. Only the protein sequence is given. Regarding this clone: Its specificity is unknown.

Overall study results and limits: Compared with other blood Treg cells, inflammation-associated Treg cells had reduced TCR diversity. Synovial Treg CDR3 sequences overlapped more with iaTregs than other circulating Tregs.

The sequenced material came from Treg cells from blood. Subset specified: remaining (HLA-DR-negative) circulating blood Treg cells. This clonotype originated in a donor aged 2-30 years with juvenile idiopathic arthritis. The rearrangement links TRBV6-1 to TRBJ2-7; with no DNA, the TCRdb D assignment of TRBD1 cannot be verified. CDR3 in amino acids: CASSVSGIYEQYF.